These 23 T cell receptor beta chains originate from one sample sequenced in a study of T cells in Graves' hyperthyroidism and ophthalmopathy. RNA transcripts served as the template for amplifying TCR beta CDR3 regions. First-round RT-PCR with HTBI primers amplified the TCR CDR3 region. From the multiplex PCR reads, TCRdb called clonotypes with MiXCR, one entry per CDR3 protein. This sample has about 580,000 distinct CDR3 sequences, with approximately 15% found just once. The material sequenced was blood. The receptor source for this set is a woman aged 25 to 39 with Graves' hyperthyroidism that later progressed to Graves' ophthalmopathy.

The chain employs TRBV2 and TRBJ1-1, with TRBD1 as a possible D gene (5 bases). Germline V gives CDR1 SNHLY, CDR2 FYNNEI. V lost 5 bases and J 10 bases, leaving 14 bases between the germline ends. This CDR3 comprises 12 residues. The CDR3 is CASSMGGGSAFF. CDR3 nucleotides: TGTGCCAGCAGTATGGGGGGGGGGTCAGCTTTCTTT.

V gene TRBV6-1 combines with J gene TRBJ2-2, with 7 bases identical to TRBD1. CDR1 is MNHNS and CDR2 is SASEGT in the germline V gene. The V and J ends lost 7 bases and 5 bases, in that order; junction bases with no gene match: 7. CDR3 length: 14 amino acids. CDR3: CASTRGGWTGELFF. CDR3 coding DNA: TGTGCCAGCACCAGAGGGGGCTGGACCGGGGAGCTGTTTTTT.

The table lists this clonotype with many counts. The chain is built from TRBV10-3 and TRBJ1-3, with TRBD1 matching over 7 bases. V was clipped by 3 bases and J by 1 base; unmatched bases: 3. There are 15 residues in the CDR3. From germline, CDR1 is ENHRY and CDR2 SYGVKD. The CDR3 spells CAISEQQGSGNTIYF. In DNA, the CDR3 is TGTGCCATCAGTGAACAACAGGGGTCTGGAAACACCATATATTTT.

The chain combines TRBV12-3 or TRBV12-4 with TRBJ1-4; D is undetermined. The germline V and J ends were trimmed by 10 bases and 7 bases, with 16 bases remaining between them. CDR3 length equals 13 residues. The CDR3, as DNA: TGTGCCATTAATTCCCGAGGAGGTGAAAAACTGTTTTTT. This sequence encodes CAINSRGGEKLFF.

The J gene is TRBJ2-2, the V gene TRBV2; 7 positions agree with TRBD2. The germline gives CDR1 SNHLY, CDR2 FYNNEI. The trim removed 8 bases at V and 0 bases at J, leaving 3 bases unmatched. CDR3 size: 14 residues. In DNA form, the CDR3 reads TGTGCCAGCGGAGCGGGGACGAACACCGGGGAGCTGTTTTTT. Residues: CASGAGTNTGELFF.

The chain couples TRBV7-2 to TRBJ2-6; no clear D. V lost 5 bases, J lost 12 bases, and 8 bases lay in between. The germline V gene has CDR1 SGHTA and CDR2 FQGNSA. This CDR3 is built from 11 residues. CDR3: CASSPTVVLTF. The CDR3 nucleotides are TGTGCCAGCAGCCCGACGGTCGTCCTGACTTTC.

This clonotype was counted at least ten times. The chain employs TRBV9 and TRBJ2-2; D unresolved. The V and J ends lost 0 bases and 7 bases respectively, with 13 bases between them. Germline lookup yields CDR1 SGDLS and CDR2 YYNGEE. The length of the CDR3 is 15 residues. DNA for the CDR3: TGTGCCAGCAGCGTAGCTTCCAGTGTGAGCGGGGAGCTGTTTTTT. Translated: CASSVASSVSGELFF.

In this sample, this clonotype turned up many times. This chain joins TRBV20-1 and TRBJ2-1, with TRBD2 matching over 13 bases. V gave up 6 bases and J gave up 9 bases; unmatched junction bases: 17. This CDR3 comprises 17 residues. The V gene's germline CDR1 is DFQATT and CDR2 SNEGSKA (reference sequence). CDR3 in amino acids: CSAPGRTSGSVLTEQFF. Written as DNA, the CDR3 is TGCAGTGCCCCTGGGCGGACTAGCGGGAGTGTTTTGACTGAGCAGTTCTTC.

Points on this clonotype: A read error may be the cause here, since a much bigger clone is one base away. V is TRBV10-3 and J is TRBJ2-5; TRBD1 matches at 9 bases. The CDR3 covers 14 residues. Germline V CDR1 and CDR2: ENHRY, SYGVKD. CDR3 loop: CAISGTGDEEAQYF. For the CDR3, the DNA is TGTGCCATCAGTGGGACAGGGGATGAAGAGGCCCAGTACTTC.

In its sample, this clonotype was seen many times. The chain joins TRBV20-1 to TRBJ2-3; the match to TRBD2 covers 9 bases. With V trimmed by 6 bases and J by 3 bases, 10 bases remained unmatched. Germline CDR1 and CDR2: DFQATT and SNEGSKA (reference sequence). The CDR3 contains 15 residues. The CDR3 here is CSAVDSGGATDTQYF. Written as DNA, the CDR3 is TGCAGTGCCGTTGATAGCGGGGGAGCGACAGATACGCAGTATTTT.

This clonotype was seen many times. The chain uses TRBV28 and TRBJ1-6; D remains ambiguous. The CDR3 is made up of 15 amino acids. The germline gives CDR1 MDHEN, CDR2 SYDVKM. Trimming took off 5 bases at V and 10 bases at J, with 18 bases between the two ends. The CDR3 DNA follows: TGTGCCAGCAGTCCCCCGGACGCTCAGGTCTCACCCCTCCACTTT. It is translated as CASSPPDAQVSPLHF.

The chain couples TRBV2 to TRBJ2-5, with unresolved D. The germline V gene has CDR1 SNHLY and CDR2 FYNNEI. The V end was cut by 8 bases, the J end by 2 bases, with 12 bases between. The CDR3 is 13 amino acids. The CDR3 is CASGLNQQETQYF. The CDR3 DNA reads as TGTGCCAGCGGTCTAAACCAACAAGAGACCCAGTACTTC.

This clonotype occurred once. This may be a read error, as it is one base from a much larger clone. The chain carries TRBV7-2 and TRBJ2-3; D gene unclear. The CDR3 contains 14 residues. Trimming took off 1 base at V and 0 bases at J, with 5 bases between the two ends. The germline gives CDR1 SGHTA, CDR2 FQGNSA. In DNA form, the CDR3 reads TGTGCCAGCAGCTTAGGGAAGAGCACAGATACGCAGTATTTT. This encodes CASSLGKSTDTQYF.

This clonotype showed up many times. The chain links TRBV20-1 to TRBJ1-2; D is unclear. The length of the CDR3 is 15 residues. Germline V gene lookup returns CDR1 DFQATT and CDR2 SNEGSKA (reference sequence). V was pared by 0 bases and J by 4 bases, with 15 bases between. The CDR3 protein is CSARDRARRSYGYTF. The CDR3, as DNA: TGCAGTGCTAGAGATAGGGCCCGCCGGTCCTATGGCTACACCTTC.

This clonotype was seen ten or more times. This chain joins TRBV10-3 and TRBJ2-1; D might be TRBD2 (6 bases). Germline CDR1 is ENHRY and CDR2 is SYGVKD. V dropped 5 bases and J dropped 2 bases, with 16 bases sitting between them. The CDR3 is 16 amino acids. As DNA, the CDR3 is TGTGCCATCAGTCCATCTGGGACTCAGCCCTACAATGAGCAGTTCTTC. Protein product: CAISPSGTQPYNEQFF.

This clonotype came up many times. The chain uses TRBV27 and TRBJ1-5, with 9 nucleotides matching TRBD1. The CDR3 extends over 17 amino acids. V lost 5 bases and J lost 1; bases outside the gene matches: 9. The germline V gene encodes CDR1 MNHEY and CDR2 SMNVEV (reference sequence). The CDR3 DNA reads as TGTGCCAGCAGTCTGACAGGGGGTGGTTACAGCAATCAGCCCCAGCATTTT. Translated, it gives CASSLTGGGYSNQPQHF.

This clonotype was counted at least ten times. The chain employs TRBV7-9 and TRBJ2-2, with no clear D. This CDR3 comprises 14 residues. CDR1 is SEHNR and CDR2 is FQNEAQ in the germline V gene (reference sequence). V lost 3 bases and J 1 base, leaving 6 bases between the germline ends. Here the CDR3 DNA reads TGTGCCAGCAGCTTCTTACAGAACACCGGGGAGCTGTTTTTT. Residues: CASSFLQNTGELFF.

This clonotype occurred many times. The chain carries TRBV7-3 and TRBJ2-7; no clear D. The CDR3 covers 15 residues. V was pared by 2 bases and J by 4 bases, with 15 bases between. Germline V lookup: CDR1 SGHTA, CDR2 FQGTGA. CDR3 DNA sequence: TGTGCCAGCAGCTTAGGGCTAGGATCTAATTACGAGCAGTACTTC. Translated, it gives CASSLGLGSNYEQYF.

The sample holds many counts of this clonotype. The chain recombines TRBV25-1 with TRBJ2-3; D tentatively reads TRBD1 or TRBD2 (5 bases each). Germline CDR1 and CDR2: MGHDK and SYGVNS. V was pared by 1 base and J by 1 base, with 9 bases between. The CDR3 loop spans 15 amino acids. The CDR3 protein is CASSEFGGGTDTQYF. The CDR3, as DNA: TGTGCCAGCAGTGAATTTGGGGGAGGCACAGATACGCAGTATTTT.

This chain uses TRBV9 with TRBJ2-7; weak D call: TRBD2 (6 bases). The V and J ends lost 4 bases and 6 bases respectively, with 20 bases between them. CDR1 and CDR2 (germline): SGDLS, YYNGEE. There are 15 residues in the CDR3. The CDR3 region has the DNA TGTGCCAGCAGCCCCCGGTGGGGGGATAGAGCCGAGCAGTACTTC. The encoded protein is CASSPRWGDRAEQYF.

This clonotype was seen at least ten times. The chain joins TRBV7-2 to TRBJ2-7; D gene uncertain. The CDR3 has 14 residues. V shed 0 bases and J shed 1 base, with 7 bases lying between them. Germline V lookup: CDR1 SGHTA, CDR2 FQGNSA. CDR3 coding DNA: TGTGCCAGCAGCTTAGCGTTACAGTCCTACGAGCAGTACTTC. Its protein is CASSLALQSYEQYF.

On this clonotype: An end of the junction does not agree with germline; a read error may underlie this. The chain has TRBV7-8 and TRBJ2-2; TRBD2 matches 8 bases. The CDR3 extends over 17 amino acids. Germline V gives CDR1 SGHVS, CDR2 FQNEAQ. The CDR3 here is CASSLGRGGPNTGELFF. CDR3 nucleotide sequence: TGCGCCAGCAGCCTGGGCCGGGGGGGGCCTAACACCGGGGAGCTGTTTTTT.

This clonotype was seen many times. The CDR3 DNA sequence: TGTGCTAGTGGGTTACCGGTGGTCGCCGGCTACACCTTC. The encoded protein is CASGLPVVAGYTF. V gene TRBV12-5 combines with J gene TRBJ1-2; the D is unclear. The V and J ends lost 6 bases and 8 bases respectively, with 16 bases between them. This CDR3 spans 13 amino acids. CDR1 is LGHNT and CDR2 is FRNRAP in the germline V gene.